The 24 T cell receptor beta chains given below trace back to one sample, sequenced in a study of T cell responses to AZD1222 COVID-19 vaccine (dated by TCRdb to about 2021). The time point tag for this specimen amounts to: about 28 days (+/-7) after the second vaccine dose. The library relied on the immunoSEQ multiplex PCR assay. What TCRdb holds here is the immuneACCESS table cut down to in-frame rearrangements. Part of the clones is not present; checked against another copy, under half of the missing clones reflect an unresolved V gene, and the others are unexplained. Present in this sample are roughly 98,000 clones, about four fifths of which were seen just once. The top ten clones comprise over 12% of the sample. The starting material was peripheral blood, obtained 28 days after the second AZD1222 dose. These receptors originate from an adult who received the AZD1222 COVID-19 vaccine.

The sample holds one count of this clone. The gene calls are TRBV5-1 and TRBJ2-3; D is unclear. Germline V gene data show CDR1 as SGHRS and CDR2 as YFSETQ. CDR3 size: 12 residues. Trimming took 7 bases from V and 1 from J, leaving 7 bases between them. In DNA, the CDR3 is TGCGCCAGCGGAACCGGCACAGATACGCAGTATTTT. Protein product: CASGTGTDTQYF.

V gene TRBV27 combines with J gene TRBJ1-2; 8 bases align to TRBD1. This CDR3 is 13 amino acids long. Germline-derived CDR1 and CDR2 are MNHEY and SMNVEV (reference sequence). The J segment lost 6 bases and the V segment lost 2 bases, leaving 2 bases of the junction unmatched. This chain's CDR3 is CASSLQGAHGYTF. CDR3 coding DNA: TGTGCCAGCAGTTTACAGGGGGCCCATGGCTACACCTTC.

This clone was found once. This chain joins TRBV7-2 and TRBJ2-5; D may be TRBD2 (5 bases). Trimming removed 3 bases from V and 3 bases from J, with 8 bases in between. Germline assignment: CDR1 SGHTA and CDR2 FQGNSA. The CDR3 has 13 amino acids. For the CDR3, the DNA is TGTGCCAGCAGCTTCGCGGGCGAAGAGACCCAGTACTTC. Translating gives CASSFAGEETQYF.

A single count supports this clone. V and J are TRBV4-1 and TRBJ2-7, with D possibly being TRBD2 (6 bases). CDR3 length: 17 residues. Trimming shortened V by 0 bases and J by 1 base, and 16 bases separated the two germline ends. CDR1 is MGHRA, CDR2 YSYEKL, per germline. CDR3 bases: TGCGCCAGCAGCCAAGATCCAATCGGGGGTGGATCCTACGAGCAGTACTTC. As protein: CASSQDPIGGGSYEQYF.

This sequence joins TRBV5-1 and TRBJ1-1; possible D gene TRBD1, 5 bases. With 1 base removed from V and 3 bases from J, the gap between germline ends came to 10 bases. The CDR3 is 14 amino acids. Germline-derived CDR1 and CDR2 are SGHRS and YFSETQ. Here the CDR3 reads CASSLSTGDTEAFF. The CDR3 DNA is TGCGCCAGCAGCTTGTCTACGGGGGACACTGAAGCTTTCTTT.

The rearrangement links TRBV2 to TRBJ2-1, with D possibly called TRBD1 or TRBD2 (6 bases each). Trimming shortened V by 7 bases and J by 8 bases, and 21 bases separated the two germline ends. The CDR3 is 15 residues long. The germline gives CDR1 SNHLY, CDR2 FYNNEI. The CDR3 DNA follows: TGTGCCAGCACCCAGGGGAGACTAGGAATGTATGAGCAGTTCTTC. Translation: CASTQGRLGMYEQFF.

The chain joins TRBV14 to TRBJ1-1; a weak D match, TRBD1 (6 bases). This CDR3 is built from 15 residues. Germline assignment: CDR1 SGHDN and CDR2 FVKESK. V lost 4 bases to trimming and J lost 4 bases, with 16 bases between them. The CDR3 DNA reads as TGTGCCAGCAGCCCGATGGGGGCTTTGGGCACTGAAGCTTTCTTT. It codes for CASSPMGALGTEAFF.

The gene calls are TRBV11-2 and TRBJ2-1, with D perhaps matching TRBD2 (8 bases). Germline-derived CDR1 and CDR2 are SGHAT and FQNNGV. This CDR3 has 17 amino acids. The V and J ends lost 6 bases and 5 bases respectively, with 23 bases between them. CDR3 nucleotide sequence: TGTGCCAGCAGTCTAGGGGGCGGGACTAGGTTCGACAATGAGCAGTTCTTC. It codes for CASSLGGGTRFDNEQFF. Using reference TRBV11-2 and TRBJ2-1 for the parts outside the CDR3, the full variable domain is EAGVAQSPRYKIIEKRQSVAFWCNPISGHATLYWYQQILGQGPKLLIQFQNNGVVDDSQLPKDRFSAERLKGVDSTLKIQPAKLEDSAVYLCASSLGGGTRFDNEQFFGPGTRLTVL.

The V call is TRBV2, the J call TRBJ2-1, with 9 bases aligning to TRBD2. With 5 bases clipped from V and 10 bases from J, the junction kept 9 bases outside the gene matches. The CDR3 runs to 14 residues. Germline lookup yields CDR1 SNHLY and CDR2 FYNNEI. CDR3 region: CASSLAGAPSEQFF. CDR3 DNA sequence: TGTGCCAGCAGTTTAGCGGGGGCCCCAAGCGAGCAGTTCTTC.

This clone occurred once. The chain uses TRBV6-5 and TRBJ1-2; tentatively, D is TRBD1 (6 bases). V was cut by 7 bases and J by 3 bases, with 18 bases left in between. The CDR3 length is 15 residues. CDR1 and CDR2 from the germline V gene are MNHEY and SVGAGI. The CDR3 DNA follows: TGTGCCAGCACCCCACGGGGGGGCTCGTACTATGGCTACACCTTC. Translated, it gives CASTPRGGSYYGYTF.

The CDR3 region is CASRLTVGTKNIQYF. The DNA of the CDR3 is TGTGCCAGCAGGCTGACAGTTGGAACCAAAAACATTCAGTACTTC. The chain combines TRBV6-5 with TRBJ2-4, with D tentatively TRBD1 (5 bases). CDR3 length: 15 residues. Germline loops: CDR1 MNHEY, CDR2 SVGAGI. Trimming pared 6 bases from V and 2 bases from J, leaving 14 bases between.

V and J are TRBV19 and TRBJ1-2, with 8 bases fitting TRBD1. The germline gives CDR1 LNHDA, CDR2 SQIVND (reference sequence). Trimming at V came to 3 bases and at J to 6 bases, leaving 6 bases not matched to a gene. This CDR3 is 14 amino acids long. Here the CDR3 reads CASSMQGASHGYTF. Written as DNA, the CDR3 is TGTGCCAGTAGTATGCAGGGGGCATCTCATGGCTACACCTTC.

V gene TRBV18 combines with J gene TRBJ2-7, with D perhaps matching TRBD1 (6 bases). The CDR3 is 15 residues long. Germline CDR1 is KGHSH and CDR2 is LQKENI. Trimming pared 3 bases from V and 5 bases from J, leaving 17 bases between. In DNA form, the CDR3 reads TGTGCCAGCTCACCGGGACAAGCAGCCCTCCACGAGCAGTACTTC. Its translation: CASSPGQAALHEQYF.

The rearrangement joins TRBV5-1 to TRBJ1-1; tentatively, D is TRBD1 (5 bases). Germline V gene data show CDR1 as SGHRS and CDR2 as YFSETQ. With 4 bases removed from V and 10 bases from J, the gap between germline ends came to 17 bases. The CDR3 runs to 13 residues. The CDR3 sequence: CASSPGGPRVAFF. In DNA form, the CDR3 reads TGCGCCAGCAGCCCCGGCGGGCCCAGGGTAGCTTTCTTT.

V usage is TRBV4-3 and J usage is TRBJ1-2; D gene ambiguous. This CDR3 region has 13 residues. The ends were cut back, 0 bases at V and 8 bases at J, with 10 bases in the middle. Germline lookup yields CDR1 LGHNA and CDR2 YSLEER. CDR3 region: CASSQEVTGGYTF. For the CDR3, the DNA is TGCGCCAGCAGCCAAGAGGTGACCGGGGGCTACACCTTC.

The rearrangement links TRBV11-2 to TRBJ1-1; D remains ambiguous. Deletions cut 2 bases from V and 5 bases from J, with 12 bases between. Germline assignment: CDR1 SGHAT and CDR2 FQNNGV. The CDR3 extends over 14 amino acids. The CDR3 DNA reads TGTGCCAGCAGCTTATGGCCCGGCGGAACTGAAGCTTTCTTT. This gives the protein CASSLWPGGTEAFF.

V is TRBV6-1 and J is TRBJ1-1; TRBD1 aligns across 7 bases. Germline V CDR1 and CDR2: MNHNS, SASEGT. V lost 4 bases to trimming and J lost 4 bases; unmatched junction nucleotides: 15. CDR3 length equals 17 residues. Here the CDR3 reads CASSGGTALPGGTEAFF. CDR3 DNA sequence: TGTGCCAGCAGTGGGGGGACAGCTCTTCCCGGAGGCACTGAAGCTTTCTTT.

This chain connects TRBV5-1 to TRBJ1-1; D is ambiguous. The CDR3 consists of 15 residues. The V end lost 5 bases, the J end lost 0 bases, and 14 bases lay between the germline ends. CDR1 is SGHRS and CDR2 is YFSETQ in the germline V gene. The CDR3 is CASRPPLELNTEAFF. The CDR3 DNA is TGCGCCAGCAGGCCCCCGCTGGAGCTGAACACTGAAGCTTTCTTT.

The table lists this clone with a count of one. This rearrangement joins TRBV5-4 to TRBJ2-5; maybe TRBD1 (6 bases). This CDR3 is built from 14 residues. V gave up 2 bases and J gave up 4 bases, with 12 bases separating them. Germline V gives CDR1 SGHNT, CDR2 YYREEE (reference sequence). CDR3 amino acids: CASSLDTGSETQYF. CDR3 in DNA: TGTGCCAGCAGCTTAGATACAGGGTCAGAGACCCAGTACTTC.

The chain combines TRBV24-1 with TRBJ2-3; TRBD2 aligns across 9 bases. The CDR3 is 15 amino acids. Per germline, CDR1 KGHDR and CDR2 SFDVKD. J gave up 5 bases and V 7 bases, and 9 bases lay outside the gene matches. This CDR3 reads CATSPAGGAGDTQYF. The DNA of the CDR3 is TGTGCCACCAGCCCCGCGGGAGGGGCGGGAGATACGCAGTATTTT.

This chain connects TRBV19 to TRBJ1-5; D is perhaps TRBD1 (6 bases). The CDR3 runs to 14 residues. V was shortened by 4 bases and J by 4 bases, with 11 bases between the two germline ends. In germline, CDR1 is LNHDA, CDR2 SQIVND (reference sequence). The CDR3 DNA is TGTGCCAGTAGTAGCCAGGGGCTGAATCAGCCCCAGCATTTT. It is translated as CASSSQGLNQPQHF.

This sequence joins TRBV19 and TRBJ1-5; D uncertain. Germline assignment: CDR1 LNHDA and CDR2 SQIVND (reference sequence). This CDR3 has 13 amino acids. V lost 3 bases to trimming and J lost 7 bases, with 10 bases between them. This CDR3 is CASSIWGNQPQHF. For the CDR3, the DNA is TGTGCCAGTAGTATCTGGGGAAACCAGCCCCAGCATTTT.

About this clone: Other DNA sequences of this sample code for an identical CDR3. This rearrangement joins TRBV29-1 to TRBJ1-1, with unresolved D. Germline assignment: CDR1 SQVTM and CDR2 ANQGSEA. Between the trimmed V and J ends, which lost 3 bases and 1 base, there was a span of 9 bases. The CDR3 length is 13 residues. Written as DNA, the CDR3 is TGCAGCGTTGAGGCCCAAGAGAACACTGAAGCTTTCTTT. The encoded protein is CSVEAQENTEAFF.

In its sample, this clone was seen once. This chain connects TRBV9 to TRBJ2-3; 10 bases map to TRBD2. The CDR3 loop spans 16 amino acids. Per the germline V gene, CDR1 is SGDLS and CDR2 is YYNGEE. The V gene end was trimmed by 4 bases and the J gene end by 7 bases; junction bases not matched to a gene: 12. Here the CDR3 reads CASSPHSSGSSYTQYF. The CDR3 region has the DNA TGTGCCAGCAGCCCTCACTCTAGCGGGAGTTCCTATACGCAGTATTTT. The variable domain in full, with the rest retrieved from reference TRBV9 and TRBJ2-3, is DSGVTQTPKHLITATGQRVTLRCSPRSGDLSVYWYQQSLDQGLQFLIQYYNGEERAKGNILERFSAQQFPDLHSELNLSSLELGDSALYFCASSPHSSGSSYTQYFGPGTRLTVL.